These 7 T cell receptor beta chains share one sample of origin, sequenced in a study of blood T cell repertoires in COVID-19. TCRdb's copy holds only in-frame clones and misses some; the assay was immunoSEQ multiplex PCR. Of tens of thousands of clones detected, approximately 90% appear once; the ten largest clones hold 1.6%. Input material: peripheral blood. The receptors originated from a man in his sixties with acute or convalescent COVID-19.

The chain combines TRBV5-1 with TRBJ1-1; possible D gene TRBD1, 5 bases. Germline V CDR1 and CDR2: SGHRS, YFSETQ. V gave up 2 bases and J gave up 0 bases, with 11 bases separating them. This CDR3 has 15 residues. CDR3 protein: CASSFERGMNTEAFF. CDR3 nucleotide sequence: TGCGCCAGCAGCTTCGAAAGGGGCATGAACACTGAAGCTTTCTTT. Complete variable domain (other parts from reference TRBV5-1 and TRBJ1-1): KAGVTQTPRYLIKTRGQQVTLSCSPISGHRSVSWYQQTPGQGLQFLFEYFSETQRNKGNFPGRFSGRQFSNSRSEMNVSTLELGDSALYLCASSFERGMNTEAFFGQGTRLTVV.

The chain is built from TRBV2 and TRBJ1-5; D not certain. CDR3 size: 12 residues. The germline V gene encodes CDR1 SNHLY and CDR2 FYNNEI. The CDR3 DNA reads as TGTTCTTCCGGAGGTGTCAATCAGCCCCAGCATTTT. This sequence encodes CSSGGVNQPQHF.

This chain links TRBV28 with TRBJ1-2; 8 nucleotides align to TRBD1. Looked up from germline, CDR1 is MDHEN and CDR2 is SYDVKM. V was clipped by 2 bases and J by 7 bases; unmatched bases: 12. The length of the CDR3 is 16 residues. CDR3 residues: CASSLNLEQGVIGYTF. DNA for the CDR3: TGTGCCAGCAGTTTAAACCTAGAACAGGGGGTTATTGGCTACACCTTC.

The chain is built from TRBV6-5 and TRBJ1-4; 7 bases are a match to TRBD1. V gave up 6 bases and J gave up 8 bases; unmatched junction bases: 3. The CDR3 spans 12 residues. Germline-derived CDR1 and CDR2 are MNHEY and SVGAGI. DNA for the CDR3: TGTGCCAGCAGAGGGGGCGGCGAAAAACTGTTTTTT. The encoded protein is CASRGGGEKLFF.

The chain has TRBV24-1 and TRBJ2-4, with 9 positions matching TRBD1. Germline-derived CDR1 and CDR2 are KGHDR and SFDVKD. The CDR3 runs to 16 residues. J lost 4 bases, V lost 4 bases, and 7 bases had no gene match. CDR3 region: CATSDTGTGIKNIQYF. The CDR3 DNA follows: TGTGCCACCAGTGACACCGGGACAGGGATAAAAAACATTCAGTACTTC.

This clone was seen once. The chain uses TRBV19 and TRBJ2-6; a possible D gene is TRBD1 (6 bases). The CDR3 is 18 residues long. Germline CDR1 and CDR2: LNHDA and SQIVND (reference sequence). V lost 6 bases and J lost 4, with 22 bases in between. CDR3 sequence (DNA): TGTGCCAGTAGCCCTTTCCAAACAGGGCGGTCAGGGGCCAACGTCCTGACTTTC. Translating gives CASSPFQTGRSGANVLTF.

The chain recombines TRBV7-2 with TRBJ1-1; 7 bases agree with TRBD1. Germline V gene lookup returns CDR1 SGHTA and CDR2 FQGNSA. V was pared by 5 bases and J by 1 base, with 1 base of the junction left unmatched. The CDR3 spans 13 residues. CDR3 in amino acids: CASSRQGNTEAFF. The CDR3 region has the DNA TGTGCCAGCAGCCGACAGGGGAACACTGAAGCTTTCTTT.